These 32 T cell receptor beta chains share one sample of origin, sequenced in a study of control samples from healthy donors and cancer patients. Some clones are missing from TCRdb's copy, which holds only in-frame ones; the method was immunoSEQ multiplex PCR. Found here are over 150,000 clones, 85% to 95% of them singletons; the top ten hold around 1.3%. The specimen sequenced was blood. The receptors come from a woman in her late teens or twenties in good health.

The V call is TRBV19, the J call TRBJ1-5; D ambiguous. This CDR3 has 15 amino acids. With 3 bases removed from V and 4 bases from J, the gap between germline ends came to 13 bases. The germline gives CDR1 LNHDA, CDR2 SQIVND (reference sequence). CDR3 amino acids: CASSIEGRRNQPQHF. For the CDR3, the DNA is TGTGCCAGTAGTATTGAGGGTAGGAGAAATCAGCCCCAGCATTTT.

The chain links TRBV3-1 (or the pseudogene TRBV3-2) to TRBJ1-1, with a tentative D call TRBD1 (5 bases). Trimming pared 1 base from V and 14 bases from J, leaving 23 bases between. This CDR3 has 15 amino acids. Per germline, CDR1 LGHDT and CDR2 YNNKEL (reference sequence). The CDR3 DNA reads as TGTGCCAGCAGCCAAGGCAGGAGGGGCCCCGGGGGGGGATTCTTT. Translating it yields CASSQGRRGPGGGFF.

The DNA for the CDR3 is TGTGCCAGCAGGTTCTTTGGGGGGTTCAATCAGCCCCAGCATTTT. It yields the protein CASRFFGGFNQPQHF. This sequence joins TRBV28 and TRBJ1-5; maybe TRBD1 (5 bases). The CDR3 is made up of 15 amino acids. Between the trimmed V and J ends, which lost 6 bases and 3 bases, there was a span of 15 bases. CDR1 is MDHEN, CDR2 SYDVKM, per germline.

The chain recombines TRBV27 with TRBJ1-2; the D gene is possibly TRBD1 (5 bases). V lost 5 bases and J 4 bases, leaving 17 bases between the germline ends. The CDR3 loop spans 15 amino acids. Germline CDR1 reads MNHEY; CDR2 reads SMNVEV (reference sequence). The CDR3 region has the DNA TGTGCCAGCAGTACAGCTAGCACGGGGGGCTATGGCTACACCTTC. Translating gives CASSTASTGGYGYTF.

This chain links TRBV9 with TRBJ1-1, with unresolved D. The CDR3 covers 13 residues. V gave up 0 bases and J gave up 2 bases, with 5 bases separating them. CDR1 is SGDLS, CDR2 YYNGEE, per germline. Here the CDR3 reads CASSVGINTEAFF. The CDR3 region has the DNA TGTGCCAGCAGCGTAGGTATAAACACTGAAGCTTTCTTT.

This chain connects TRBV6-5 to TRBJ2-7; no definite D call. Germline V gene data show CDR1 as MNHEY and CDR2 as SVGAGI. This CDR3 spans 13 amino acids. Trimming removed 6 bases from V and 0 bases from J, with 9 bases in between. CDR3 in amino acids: CASSAKPSYEQYF. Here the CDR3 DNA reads TGTGCCAGCAGCGCCAAACCCTCCTACGAGCAGTACTTC.

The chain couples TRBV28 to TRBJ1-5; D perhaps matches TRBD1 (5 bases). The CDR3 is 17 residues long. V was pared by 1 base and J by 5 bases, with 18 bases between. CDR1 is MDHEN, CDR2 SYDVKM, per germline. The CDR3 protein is CASSLFRGQMLDQPQHF. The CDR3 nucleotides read TGTGCCAGCAGTTTATTCCGCGGACAAATGCTCGATCAGCCCCAGCATTTT. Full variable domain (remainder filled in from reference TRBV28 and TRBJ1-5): DVKVTQSSRYLVKRTGEKVFLECVQDMDHENMFWYRQDPGLGLRLIYFSYDVKMKEKGDIPEGYSVSREKKERFSLILESASTNQTSMYLCASSLFRGQMLDQPQHFGDGTRLSIL.

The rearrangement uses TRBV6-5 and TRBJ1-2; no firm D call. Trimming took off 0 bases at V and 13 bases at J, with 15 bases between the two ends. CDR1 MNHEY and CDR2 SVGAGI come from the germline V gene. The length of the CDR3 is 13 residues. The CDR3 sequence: CASSYSSRASRTF. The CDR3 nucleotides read TGTGCCAGCAGTTACTCATCTCGGGCTTCCCGCACCTTC.

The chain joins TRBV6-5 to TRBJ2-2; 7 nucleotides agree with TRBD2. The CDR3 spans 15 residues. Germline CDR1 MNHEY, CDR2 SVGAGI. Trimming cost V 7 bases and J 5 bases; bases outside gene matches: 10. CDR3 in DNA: TGTGCCAGCAAAAAGGGACTAATCTCTACCGGGGAGCTGTTTTTT. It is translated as CASKKGLISTGELFF.

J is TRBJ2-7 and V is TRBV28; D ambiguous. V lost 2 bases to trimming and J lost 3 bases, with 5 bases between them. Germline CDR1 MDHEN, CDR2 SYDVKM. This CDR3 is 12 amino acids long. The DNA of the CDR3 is TGTGCCAGCAGTTTAGTCTACTACGAGCAGTACTTC. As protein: CASSLVYYEQYF.

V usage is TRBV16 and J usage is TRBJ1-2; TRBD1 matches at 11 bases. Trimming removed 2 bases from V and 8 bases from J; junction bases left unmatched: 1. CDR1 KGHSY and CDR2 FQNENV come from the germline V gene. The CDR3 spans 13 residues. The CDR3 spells CASSQGQGAGYTF. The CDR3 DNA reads TGTGCCAGCAGCCAAGGACAGGGGGCGGGCTACACCTTC. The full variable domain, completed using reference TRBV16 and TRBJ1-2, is GEEVAQTPKHLVRGEGQKAKLYCAPIKGHSYVFWYQQVLKNEFKFLISFQNENVFDETGMPKERFSAKCLPNSPCSLEIQATKLEDSAVYFCASSQGQGAGYTFGSGTRLTVV.

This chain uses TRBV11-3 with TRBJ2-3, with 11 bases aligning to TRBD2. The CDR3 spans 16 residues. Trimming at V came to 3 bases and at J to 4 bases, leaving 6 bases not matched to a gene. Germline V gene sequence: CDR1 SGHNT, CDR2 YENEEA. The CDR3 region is CASSFKTSGRADTQYF. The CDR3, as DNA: TGTGCCAGCAGCTTTAAAACTAGCGGGAGAGCAGATACGCAGTATTTT.

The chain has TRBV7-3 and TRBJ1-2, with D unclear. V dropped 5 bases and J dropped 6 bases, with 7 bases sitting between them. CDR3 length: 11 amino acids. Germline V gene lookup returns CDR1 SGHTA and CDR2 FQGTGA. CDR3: CASSNPHGYTF. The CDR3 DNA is TGTGCCAGCAGCAACCCACATGGCTACACCTTC.

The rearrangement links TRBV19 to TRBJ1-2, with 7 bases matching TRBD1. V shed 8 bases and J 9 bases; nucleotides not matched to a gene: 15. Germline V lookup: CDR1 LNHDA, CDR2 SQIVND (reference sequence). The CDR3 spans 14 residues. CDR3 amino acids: CASGGKGAIGSYTF. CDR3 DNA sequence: TGTGCCAGTGGAGGGAAGGGGGCAATAGGCAGCTACACCTTC.

CDR3 loop: CSASDPRGAVNSPLHF. CDR3 DNA: TGCAGTGCTAGTGATCCCCGGGGGGCGGTGAATTCACCCCTCCACTTT. V is TRBV20-1 and J is TRBJ1-6; D may be TRBD1 (6 bases). CDR3 length: 16 amino acids. Per the germline V gene, CDR1 is DFQATT and CDR2 is SNEGSKA (reference sequence). V gave up 3 bases and J gave up 7 bases, with 19 bases separating them.

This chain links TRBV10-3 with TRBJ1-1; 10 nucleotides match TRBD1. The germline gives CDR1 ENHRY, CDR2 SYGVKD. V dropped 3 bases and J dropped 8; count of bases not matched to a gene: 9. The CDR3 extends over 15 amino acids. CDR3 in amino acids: CAISDPRDRGSEAFF. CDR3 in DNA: TGTGCCATCAGTGACCCCCGGGACAGGGGATCCGAAGCTTTCTTT.

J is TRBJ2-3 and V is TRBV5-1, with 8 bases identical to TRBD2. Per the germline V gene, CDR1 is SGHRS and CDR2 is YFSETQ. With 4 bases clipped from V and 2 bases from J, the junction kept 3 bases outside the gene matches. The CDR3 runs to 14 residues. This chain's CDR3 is CASSRGGLTDTQYF. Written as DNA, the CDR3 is TGCGCCAGCAGCCGCGGGGGGCTCACAGATACGCAGTATTTT. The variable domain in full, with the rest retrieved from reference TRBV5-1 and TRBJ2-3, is KAGVTQTPRYLIKTRGQQVTLSCSPISGHRSVSWYQQTPGQGLQFLFEYFSETQRNKGNFPGRFSGRQFSNSRSEMNVSTLELGDSALYLCASSRGGLTDTQYFGPGTRLTVL.

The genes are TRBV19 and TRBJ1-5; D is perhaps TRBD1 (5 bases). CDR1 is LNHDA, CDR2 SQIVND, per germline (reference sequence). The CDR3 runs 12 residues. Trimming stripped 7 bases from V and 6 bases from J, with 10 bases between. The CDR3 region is CASNRLGQPQHF. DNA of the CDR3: TGTGCCAGTAACAGGTTGGGTCAGCCCCAGCATTTT.

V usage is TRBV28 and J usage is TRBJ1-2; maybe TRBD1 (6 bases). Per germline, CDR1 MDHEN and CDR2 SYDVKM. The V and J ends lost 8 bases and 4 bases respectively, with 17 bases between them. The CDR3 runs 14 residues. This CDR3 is CASGPPTGLYGYTF. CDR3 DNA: TGTGCCAGCGGACCACCGACAGGACTCTATGGCTACACCTTC.

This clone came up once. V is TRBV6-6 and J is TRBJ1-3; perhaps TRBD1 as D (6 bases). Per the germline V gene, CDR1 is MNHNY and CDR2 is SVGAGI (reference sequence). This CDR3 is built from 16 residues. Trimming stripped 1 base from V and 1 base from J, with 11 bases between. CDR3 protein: CASSYLWGRSGNTIYF. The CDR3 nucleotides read TGTGCCAGCAGTTACTTGTGGGGGCGGTCTGGAAACACCATATATTTT.

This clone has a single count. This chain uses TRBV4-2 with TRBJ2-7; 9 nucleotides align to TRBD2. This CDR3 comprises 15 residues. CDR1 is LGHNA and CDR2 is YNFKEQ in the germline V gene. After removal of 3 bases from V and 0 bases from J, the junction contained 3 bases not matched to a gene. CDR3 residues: CASSQLAGLSYEQYF. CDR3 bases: TGTGCCAGCAGCCAGCTAGCGGGGCTCTCCTACGAGCAGTACTTC.

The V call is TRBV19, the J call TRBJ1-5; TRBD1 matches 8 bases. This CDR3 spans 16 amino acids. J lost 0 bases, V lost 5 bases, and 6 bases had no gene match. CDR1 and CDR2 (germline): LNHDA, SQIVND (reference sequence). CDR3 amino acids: CASSLQGAGSNQPQHF. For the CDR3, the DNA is TGTGCCAGTAGTCTTCAGGGGGCGGGTAGCAATCAGCCCCAGCATTTT. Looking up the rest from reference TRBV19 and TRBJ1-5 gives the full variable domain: DGGITQSPKYLFRKEGQNVTLSCEQNLNHDAMYWYRQDPGQGLRLIYYSQIVNDFQKGDIAEGYSVSREKKESFPLTVTSAQKNPTAFYLCASSLQGAGSNQPQHFGDGTRLSIL.

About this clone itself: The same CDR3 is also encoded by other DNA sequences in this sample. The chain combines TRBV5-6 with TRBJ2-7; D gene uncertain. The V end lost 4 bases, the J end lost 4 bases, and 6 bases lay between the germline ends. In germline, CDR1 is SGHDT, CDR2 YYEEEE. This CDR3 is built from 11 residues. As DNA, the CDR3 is TGTGCCAGCAGCCTAGGGTACGAGCAGTACTTC. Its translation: CASSLGYEQYF. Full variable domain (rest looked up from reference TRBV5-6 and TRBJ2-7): DAGVTQSPTHLIKTRGQQVTLRCSPKSGHDTVSWYQQALGQGPQFIFQYYEEEERQRGNFPDRFSGHQFPNYSSELNVNALLLGDSALYLCASSLGYEQYFGPGTRLTVT.

DNA for the CDR3: TGTGCCATCCCGGCAGCGAACACCGGGGAGCTGTTTTTT. Encoded protein: CAIPAANTGELFF. V and J are TRBV10-3 and TRBJ2-2; D ambiguous. The CDR3 covers 13 residues. CDR1 is ENHRY, CDR2 SYGVKD, per germline. V lost 8 bases, J lost 0 bases, and 7 bases lay in between.

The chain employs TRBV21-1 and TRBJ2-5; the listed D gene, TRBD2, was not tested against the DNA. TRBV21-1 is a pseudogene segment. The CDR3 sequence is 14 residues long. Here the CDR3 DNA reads TGTGCAGGAGGGCAAATCGGGTTTAAAGAGACCCAGTACTTC. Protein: CAGGQIGFKETQYF.

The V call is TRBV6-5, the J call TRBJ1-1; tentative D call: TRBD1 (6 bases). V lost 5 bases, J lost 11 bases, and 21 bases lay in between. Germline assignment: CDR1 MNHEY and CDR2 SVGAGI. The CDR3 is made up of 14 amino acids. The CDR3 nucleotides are TGTGCCAGCAGTATTAACAGGGAGGGCCAGAAGGCTTTCTTT. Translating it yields CASSINREGQKAFF.

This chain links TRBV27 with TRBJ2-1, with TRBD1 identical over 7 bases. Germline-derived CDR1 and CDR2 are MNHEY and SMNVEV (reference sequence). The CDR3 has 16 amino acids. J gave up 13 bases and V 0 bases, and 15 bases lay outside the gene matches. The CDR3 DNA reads TGTGCCAGCAGTTTATCGTTAAGGACAGGAAAAGGACAACAGTTCTTC. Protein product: CASSLSLRTGKGQQFF.

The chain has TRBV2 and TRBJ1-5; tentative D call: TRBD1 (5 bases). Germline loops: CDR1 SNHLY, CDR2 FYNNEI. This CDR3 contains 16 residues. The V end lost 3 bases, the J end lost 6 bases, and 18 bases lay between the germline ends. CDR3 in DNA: TGTGCCAGCAGTGAGGGTCGTGTTCAGGGCGGTCAGCCCCAGCATTTT. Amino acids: CASSEGRVQGGQPQHF.

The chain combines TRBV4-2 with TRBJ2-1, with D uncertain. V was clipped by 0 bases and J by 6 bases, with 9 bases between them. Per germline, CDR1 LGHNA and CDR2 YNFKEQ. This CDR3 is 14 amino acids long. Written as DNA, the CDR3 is TGTGCCAGCAGCCAAGATCCGGGCCGCAATGAGCAGTTCTTC. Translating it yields CASSQDPGRNEQFF.

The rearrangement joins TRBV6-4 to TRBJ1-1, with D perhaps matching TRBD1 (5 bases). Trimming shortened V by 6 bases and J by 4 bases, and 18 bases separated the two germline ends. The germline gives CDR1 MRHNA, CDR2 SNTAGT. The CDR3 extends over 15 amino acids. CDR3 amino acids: CASRGFPGKGTEAFF. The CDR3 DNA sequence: TGTGCCAGCAGGGGGTTCCCAGGGAAAGGCACTGAAGCTTTCTTT.

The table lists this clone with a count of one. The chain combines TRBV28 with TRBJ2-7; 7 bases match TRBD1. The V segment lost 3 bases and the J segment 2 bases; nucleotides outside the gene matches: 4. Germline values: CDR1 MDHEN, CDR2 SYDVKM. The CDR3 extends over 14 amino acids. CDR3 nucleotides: TGTGCCAGCAGTTTGCCCGACAGGGCCTACGAGCAGTACTTC. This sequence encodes CASSLPDRAYEQYF.

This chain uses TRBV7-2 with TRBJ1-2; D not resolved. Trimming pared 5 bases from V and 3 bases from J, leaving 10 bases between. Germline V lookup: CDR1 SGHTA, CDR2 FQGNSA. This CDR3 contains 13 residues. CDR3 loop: CASSPSSYYGYTF. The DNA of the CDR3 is TGTGCCAGCAGCCCCTCTTCCTACTATGGCTACACCTTC.